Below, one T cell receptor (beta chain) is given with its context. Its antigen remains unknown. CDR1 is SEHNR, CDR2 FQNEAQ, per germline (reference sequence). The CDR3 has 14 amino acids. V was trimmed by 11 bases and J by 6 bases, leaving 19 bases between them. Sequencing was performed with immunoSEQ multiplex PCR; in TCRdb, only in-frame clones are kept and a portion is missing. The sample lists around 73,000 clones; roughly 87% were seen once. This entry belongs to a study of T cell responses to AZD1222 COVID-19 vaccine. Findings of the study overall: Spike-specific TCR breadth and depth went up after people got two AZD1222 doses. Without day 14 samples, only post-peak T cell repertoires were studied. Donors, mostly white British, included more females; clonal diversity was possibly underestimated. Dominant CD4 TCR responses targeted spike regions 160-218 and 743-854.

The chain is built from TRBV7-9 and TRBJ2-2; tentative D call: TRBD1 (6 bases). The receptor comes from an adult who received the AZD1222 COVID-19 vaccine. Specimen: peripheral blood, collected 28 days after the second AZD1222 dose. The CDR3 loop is CAGSRAGAAGELFF. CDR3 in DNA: TGTGCCGGAAGTAGGGCAGGGGCGGCCGGGGAGCTGTTTTTT.